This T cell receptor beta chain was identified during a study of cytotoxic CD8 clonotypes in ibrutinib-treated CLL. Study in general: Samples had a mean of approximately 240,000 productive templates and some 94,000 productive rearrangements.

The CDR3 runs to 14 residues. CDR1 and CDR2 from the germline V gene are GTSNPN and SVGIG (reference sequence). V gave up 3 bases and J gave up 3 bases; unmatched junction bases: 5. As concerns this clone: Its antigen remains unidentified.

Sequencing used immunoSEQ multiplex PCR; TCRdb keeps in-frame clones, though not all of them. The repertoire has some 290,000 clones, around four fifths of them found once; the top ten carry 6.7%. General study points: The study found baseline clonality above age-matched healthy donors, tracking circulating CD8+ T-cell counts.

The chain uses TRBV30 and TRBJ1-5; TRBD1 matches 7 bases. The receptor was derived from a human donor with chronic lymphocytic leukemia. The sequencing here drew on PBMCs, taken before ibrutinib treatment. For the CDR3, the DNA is TGTGCCTGGAGCAAGACAGGGAACAATCAGCCCCAGCATTTT. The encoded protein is CAWSKTGNNQPQHF.